The 10 T cell receptor beta chains presented below share a single source sample, sequenced in a study of CD8 T cells in Susac syndrome. Random hexamers were used to reverse transcribe the RNA input (about 0.5 to 1 ug). One entry per CDR3 protein, called by TCRdb with MiXCR from the immunoSEQ multiplex PCR reads. The table includes 130,000 to 150,000 distinct CDR3 sequences, roughly 94% detected once. The sample consisted of CD8+ T cells from PBMCs. The receptor set was obtained from a human donor in good health.

This clonotype has more than one count but fewer than ten. The V gene is TRBV27, the J gene TRBJ1-2, with D unresolved. Trimming stripped 3 bases from V and 3 bases from J, with 8 bases between. This CDR3 spans 13 amino acids. Looked up from germline, CDR1 is MNHEY and CDR2 is SMNVEV (reference sequence). As DNA, the CDR3 is TGTGCCAGCAGTTTTGGCGGGGACTATGGCTACACCTTC. Protein product: CASSFGGDYGYTF.

The chain combines TRBV12-3 or TRBV12-4 with TRBJ1-4; D is unclear. The CDR3 loop spans 15 amino acids. Trimming stripped 5 bases from V and 0 bases from J, with 10 bases between. The CDR3 DNA sequence: TGTGCCAGCAGTCCTAAGGGTACAACTAATGAAAAACTGTTTTTT. This translates into CASSPKGTTNEKLFF.

The J gene is TRBJ2-7, the V gene TRBV4-2; D is perhaps TRBD2 (6 bases). Trimming pared 1 base from V and 5 bases from J, leaving 21 bases between. Germline CDR1 LGHNA, CDR2 YNFKEQ. This CDR3 has 17 amino acids. CDR3 sequence reads: CASSQATRLVDWDEQYF. CDR3 coding DNA: TGTGCCAGCAGCCAAGCTACTAGACTAGTAGATTGGGACGAGCAGTACTTC.

The gene calls are TRBV7-3 and TRBJ2-5; TRBD2 might be the D (6 bases). The CDR3 length is 15 residues. Germline V gives CDR1 SGHTA, CDR2 FQGTGA. Trimming left V 5 bases short and J 5 bases short, with 18 bases between. The CDR3 region has the DNA TGTGCCAGCAGCCCGGGACTTTCTGAGAAGGAGACCCAGTACTTC. It yields the protein CASSPGLSEKETQYF.

This clonotype has only one observation. The chain joins TRBV13 to TRBJ1-1; D is perhaps TRBD1 (6 bases). This CDR3 region has 14 residues. Trimming cost V 5 bases and J 4 bases, with 14 bases left between them. CDR1 is PRHDT and CDR2 is FYEKMQ in the germline V gene (reference sequence). The CDR3 loop is CASSATGTGTEAFF. CDR3 coding DNA: TGTGCCAGCAGCGCAACAGGGACGGGCACTGAAGCTTTCTTT.

The chain combines TRBV28 with TRBJ2-7, with D unclear. V lost 3 bases and J 5 bases, leaving 14 bases between the germline ends. From germline, CDR1 is MDHEN and CDR2 SYDVKM. The CDR3 is 14 residues long. The CDR3 loop is CASSLGRWGNEQYF. The CDR3 region has the DNA TGTGCCAGCAGTTTGGGTAGGTGGGGAAACGAGCAGTACTTC.

The rearrangement joins TRBV9 to TRBJ2-1; TRBD2 agrees at 10 bases. J lost 1 base, V lost 3 bases, and 4 bases had no gene match. The CDR3 has 16 amino acids. The V gene's germline CDR1 is SGDLS and CDR2 YYNGEE. For the CDR3, the DNA is TGTGCCAGCAGCGCCGGTAGCGGGAGGTCCTACAATGAGCAGTTCTTC. Its translation is CASSAGSGRSYNEQFF. Full variable domain (missing parts from reference TRBV9 and TRBJ2-1): DSGVTQTPKHLITATGQRVTLRCSPRSGDLSVYWYQQSLDQGLQFLIQYYNGEERAKGNILERFSAQQFPDLHSELNLSSLELGDSALYFCASSAGSGRSYNEQFFGPGTRLTVL.

There are a few counts of this clonotype. V gene TRBV27 combines with J gene TRBJ2-1; 9 nucleotides match TRBD2. The CDR3 contains 15 residues. CDR1 and CDR2 (germline): MNHEY, SMNVEV (reference sequence). Germline trimming cut 2 bases from V and 4 bases from J; bases unmatched to any gene: 3. In DNA form, the CDR3 reads TGTGCCAGCAGTTTAGGAGCGGGAGGTTACAATGAGCAGTTCTTC. Its translation: CASSLGAGGYNEQFF.

The chain recombines TRBV20-1 with TRBJ2-7; the D gene is possibly TRBD1 (6 bases). The CDR3 sequence is 15 residues long. V was pared by 4 bases and J by 0 bases, with 16 bases between. In germline, CDR1 is DFQATT, CDR2 SNEGSKA (reference sequence). CDR3 residues: CSAIIRGNLSYEQYF. CDR3 bases: TGCAGTGCTATTATCAGGGGAAACCTCTCCTACGAGCAGTACTTC.

The genes are TRBV6-5 and TRBJ2-7, with 9 bases matching TRBD1. Germline CDR1 MNHEY, CDR2 SVGAGI. With 5 bases clipped from V and 3 bases from J, the junction kept 2 bases outside the gene matches. The CDR3 runs to 13 residues. CDR3 in amino acids: CASSTGGGYEQYF. The CDR3 DNA sequence: TGTGCCAGCAGTACAGGGGGCGGCTACGAGCAGTACTTC.